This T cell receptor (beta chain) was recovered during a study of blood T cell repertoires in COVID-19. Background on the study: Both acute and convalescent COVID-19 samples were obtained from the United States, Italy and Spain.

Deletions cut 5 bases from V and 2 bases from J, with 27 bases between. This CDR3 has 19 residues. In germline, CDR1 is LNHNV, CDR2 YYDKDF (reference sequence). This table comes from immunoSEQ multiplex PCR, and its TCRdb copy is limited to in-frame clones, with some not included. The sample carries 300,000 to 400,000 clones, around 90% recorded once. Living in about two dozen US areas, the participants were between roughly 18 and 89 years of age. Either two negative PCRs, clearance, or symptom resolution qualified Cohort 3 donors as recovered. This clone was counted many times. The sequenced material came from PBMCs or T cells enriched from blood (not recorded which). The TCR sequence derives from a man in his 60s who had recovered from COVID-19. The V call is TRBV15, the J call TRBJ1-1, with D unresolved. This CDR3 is CATSRLTIPPTRINTEAFF. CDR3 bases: TGTGCCACCAGCCGCTTAACGATCCCTCCGACACGTATCAACACTGAAGCTTTCTTT.